A selection of T cell receptor beta chains follows, all from one sample in a study of control samples from healthy donors and cancer patients. Sequencing used immunoSEQ multiplex PCR; TCRdb keeps in-frame clones, though not all of them. The sample has just over 150,000 clones; around 90% are singletons. The sequenced material came from blood. The origin of the receptors is a man aged 25 to 40 in good health. Both conserved end residues are part of each CDR3. The D gene is left open where the match is weak. Clone sizes are given selectively: once, few, many, or a class where the clone is expanded.

abundance,v_gene,j_gene,d_gene,CDR3nt,CDR3aa
NA,TRBV24-1,TRBJ2-2,NA,TGTGCCACCAGTGATCCTCGGGGGGCTGGCGGGGAGCTGTTTTTT,CATSDPRGAGGELFF
few,TRBV20-1,TRBJ1-2,NA,TGCAGTGCTAGAGGTAATGGTGGCTACACCTTC,CSARGNGGYTF
NA,TRBV7-8,TRBJ2-7,NA,TGTGCCAGCAGCTTAAGGGGCGGCTACGAGCAGTACTTC,CASSLRGGYEQYF
NA,TRBV11-2,TRBJ1-2,TRBD1,TGTGCCAGCAGCTCCGGGACAGGGGGATATGGCTACACCTTC,CASSSGTGGYGYTF
NA,TRBV18,TRBJ2-7,TRBD2,TGTGCCAGCTCCCCCACCGGGACTAGCGTCCACGAGCAGTACTTC,CASSPTGTSVHEQYF
NA,TRBV24-1,TRBJ1-1,TRBD1,TGTGCCACCAGTGATACTCGGACAGGAGCTAACACTGAAGCTTTCTTT,CATSDTRTGANTEAFF
NA,TRBV6-5,TRBJ1-4,NA,TGTGCCAGCGCCAACGGTCCCGGGCCCAATGAAAAACTGTTTTTT,CASANGPGPNEKLFF
once,TRBV2,TRBJ1-5,NA,TGTGCCAGCACTAGGGAAAGCAGTTGGCAGCCCCAGCATTTT,CASTRESSWQPQHF
few,TRBV5-8,TRBJ2-1,NA,TGTGCCAGCAGCTTAATCCCGGGCTCCGGCGATGAGCAGTTCTTC,CASSLIPGSGDEQFF
NA,TRBV6-5,TRBJ2-7,NA,TGTGCCAGCAGTTACTCGCGGGACCCAATATACGAGCAGTACTTC,CASSYSRDPIYEQYF
few,TRBV7-9,TRBJ1-4,TRBD1,TGTGCCAGCAGCCTCAGGACAGGTGCTAATGAAAAACTGTTTTTT,CASSLRTGANEKLFF
NA,TRBV28,TRBJ2-2,TRBD2,TGTGCCAGCAGTCCGGGACTAGCGTCGAACACCGGGGAGCTGTTTTTT,CASSPGLASNTGELFF
once,TRBV5-1,TRBJ2-6,NA,TGCGCCAGCAGCTTGTCAGGGAATGGGGCCAACGTCCTGACTTTC,CASSLSGNGANVLTF
NA,TRBV19,TRBJ2-6,NA,TGTGCCGTTCAGGGGCCGTACCCCTCTGGGGCCAACGTCCTGACTTTC,CAVQGPYPSGANVLTF
NA,TRBV3-1/TRBV3-2,TRBJ2-5,TRBD2,TGTGCCAGCACGACTAGCGGGAGGGAAAAAGAGACCCAGTACTTC,CASTTSGREKETQYF
NA,TRBV7-8,TRBJ1-6,NA,TGTGCCAGCACCCAGTCGAACCATGACTTGGCCCTCCACTTT,CASTQSNHDLALHF
NA,TRBV28,TRBJ1-2,NA,TGTGCCAGCAGGGGACGGCGCTATGGCTACACCTTC,CASRGRRYGYTF
NA,TRBV20-1,TRBJ2-3,NA,TGCAGTGCTGGTCAGCCAAATACGCAGTATTTT,CSAGQPNTQYF
once,TRBV6-6,TRBJ1-5,NA,TGTGCCAGCAGTTACTTTACAGCTTATAGCAATCAGCCCCAGCATTTT,CASSYFTAYSNQPQHF
NA,TRBV2,TRBJ2-2,NA,TGTGCCAGCAGTAGACAGGAGGGCACCGGGGAGCTGTTTTTT,CASSRQEGTGELFF
NA,TRBV7-6,TRBJ2-6,NA,TGTGCCAGCAGCTTAGCTCGGGACTCTGGGGCCAACGTCCTGACTTTC,CASSLARDSGANVLTF
once,TRBV15,TRBJ2-3,NA,TGTGCCACCAGCAGAGATACACAGGGCACAGATACGCAGTATTTT,CATSRDTQGTDTQYF
NA,TRBV5-1,TRBJ1-1,TRBD1,TGCGCCAGCAGCCAACGGACAGGGATGAACACTGAAGCTTTCTTT,CASSQRTGMNTEAFF
NA,TRBV6-2/TRBV6-3,TRBJ2-1,NA,TGTGCCAGCAGTTATAACGGGGGAAGGGAGCAGTTCTTC,CASSYNGGREQFF
NA,TRBV2,TRBJ2-3,NA,TGTGCCAGCAGGTTCACTAGCACAGATACGCAGTATTTT,CASRFTSTDTQYF
NA,TRBV7-2,TRBJ1-2,TRBD1,TGTGCCAGCAGCCTGACAGGGCATGGCTACACCTTC,CASSLTGHGYTF
NA,TRBV7-9,TRBJ1-3,NA,TGTGCCAGCAGCCCAGCTTTGCTTTCCAGTCCTGGAAACACCATATATTTT,CASSPALLSSPGNTIYF
NA,TRBV29-1,TRBJ2-7,NA,TGCAGCGTTGAGGGGGGATCCGAGCAGTACTTC,CSVEGGSEQYF
NA,TRBV11-3,TRBJ2-1,NA,TGTGCCAGCAGCTTAGATCCGAGCGGCGAGCAGTTCTTC,CASSLDPSGEQFF
NA,TRBV11-3,TRBJ2-7,NA,TGTGCCAGCAGCCTAGGAGGATTAAGCTACGAGCAGTACTTC,CASSLGGLSYEQYF
NA,TRBV6-6,TRBJ2-1,TRBD2,TGTGCCAGCCAGCGGGAGGGCGGCAATGAGCAGTTCTTC,CASQREGGNEQFF
NA,TRBV7-9,TRBJ2-1,NA,TGTGCCAGCAGCTTATACGGTCTGGGTGAGCAGTTCTTC,CASSLYGLGEQFF
once,TRBV4-1,TRBJ2-1,TRBD2,TGCGCCAGCAGCCAAAATGCGGGAGGCGGCAACAATGAGCAGTTCTTC,CASSQNAGGGNNEQFF
NA,TRBV11-2,TRBJ2-7,TRBD2,TGTGCCAGCAGCTTAACTAGCGGGACTACCTACGAGCAGTACTTC,CASSLTSGTTYEQYF
NA,TRBV19,TRBJ1-2,NA,TGTGCCAGTAGTGATGCGGGGTACGGCTACACCTTC,CASSDAGYGYTF
NA,TRBV9,TRBJ2-7,TRBD2,TGTGCCAGCAGCGTTGGGACTAGCGCGACCTCCTACGAGCAGTACTTC,CASSVGTSATSYEQYF
NA,TRBV4-1,TRBJ1-4,NA,TGCGCCAGCAGCCATTCAGGGTCGCGGGAAAAACTGTTTTTT,CASSHSGSREKLFF
NA,TRBV18,TRBJ1-4,NA,TGTGCCAGCTCACCACAGGGGTCAACTAATGAAAAACTGTTTTTT,CASSPQGSTNEKLFF
NA,TRBV11-2,TRBJ2-1,NA,TGTGCCAGCAGCTTAGAGGGGGGTATCAGTGAGCAGTTCTTC,CASSLEGGISEQFF
NA,TRBV7-3,TRBJ2-1,NA,TGTGCCAGCAGCGCCCGGAGTGTGAGCGACCAGCAGTTCTTC,CASSARSVSDQQFF
NA,TRBV7-6,TRBJ1-1,TRBD1,TGTGCCAGCAGCAAACAGGGGGCGCCGGCTGAAGCTTTCTTT,CASSKQGAPAEAFF
NA,TRBV7-2,TRBJ2-1,TRBD2,TGTGCCAGCAGCACCGGACTAGAACTGAGGGACAATGAGCAGTTCTTC,CASSTGLELRDNEQFF
NA,TRBV2,TRBJ1-5,NA,TGTGCCGCCGGGGGGCGGCAGCCCCAGCATTTT,CAAGGRQPQHF
NA,TRBV7-9,TRBJ2-7,NA,TGTGCCAGCAGCCCGACCCGGGGGCCGAGCTCCTACGAGCAGTACTTC,CASSPTRGPSSYEQYF
NA,TRBV9,TRBJ2-2,TRBD2,TGTGCCAGCAGCGACCTAGCGGGGGCCACCGGGGAGCTGTTTTTT,CASSDLAGATGELFF
NA,TRBV3-1/TRBV3-2,TRBJ1-1,NA,TGTGCCAGCAGCCAAGTAGAGAACACTGAAGCTTTCTTT,CASSQVENTEAFF
NA,TRBV5-4,TRBJ2-1,TRBD2,TGTGCCAGCAGCTTGAGTAGCGGGGGGGCGTACAATGAGCAGTTCTTC,CASSLSSGGAYNEQFF
NA,TRBV7-3,TRBJ1-6,NA,TGTGCCAGCAGCTTAAAGGCCTCGGAGAATTCACCCCTCCACTTT,CASSLKASENSPLHF
NA,TRBV13,TRBJ1-1,TRBD1,TGTGCCAGCAGCTTACCCGGGACAGCTGAAGCTTTCTTT,CASSLPGTAEAFF
NA,TRBV20-1,TRBJ2-7,NA,TGCAGTGCTAGTGATTCAGGCTTCTACGAGCAGTACTTC,CSASDSGFYEQYF
NA,TRBV27,TRBJ2-7,TRBD1,TGTGCCAGCAGTTTAGACAGGGCCTACTCCTACGAGCAGTACTTC,CASSLDRAYSYEQYF
NA,TRBV9,TRBJ2-3,TRBD2,TGTGCCAGCAGCGAGTTGACTAGCGGCCCGCAGTATTTT,CASSELTSGPQYF
once,TRBV27,TRBJ1-4,NA,TGTGCCAGCAGTACACAGGGTCGCACTAATGAAAAACTGTTTTTT,CASSTQGRTNEKLFF
NA,TRBV6-7,TRBJ1-1,TRBD1,TGTGCCAGGGGGCCTAAGGACAGGGGGGGGACTGAAGCTTTCTTT,CARGPKDRGGTEAFF
NA,TRBV25-1,TRBJ2-7,NA,TGTGCCAGCCCCGAGAATTTGGGGCCCGGCGAGCAGTACTTC,CASPENLGPGEQYF
NA,TRBV18,TRBJ1-3,TRBD1,TGTGCCAGCTCACCGCAGAATATTCGGGACAGGGCTGGAAACACCATATATTTT,CASSPQNIRDRAGNTIYF
NA,TRBV12-3/TRBV12-4,TRBJ1-3,NA,TGTGCCAGCAGACCTCGAAACACCATATATTTT,CASRPRNTIYF